This passage covers 19 T cell receptor beta chains from one sample sequenced in a study of T cells in Graves' hyperthyroidism and ophthalmopathy. It was RNA transcripts that yielded the amplified TCR beta CDR3 regions. The HTBI primer set served for first-round RT-PCR of the TCR CDR3. TCRdb analysed the multiplex PCR reads with MiXCR anew, one entry per CDR3 protein. The sample has approximately 740,000 distinct CDR3 sequences, approximately 14% seen once; the top ten hold more than 8.5%. Specimen: blood. The receptors here all came from a woman aged 18-30 years with Graves' hyperthyroidism.

A note on this clonotype: A read error may explain this, as a much larger clone is one base away. This rearrangement joins TRBV29-1 to TRBJ2-1, with unresolved D. The DNA end favors TRBJ2-7, so the J call may be wrong. The CDR3 has 13 amino acids. CDR1 is SQVTM and CDR2 is ANQGSEA in the germline V gene. The CDR3 sequence: CSSKLSSYNEQYF. The CDR3 nucleotides are TGCAGCTCAAAACTGAGCTCCTACAATGAGCAGTACTTC.

This clonotype was seen many times. The chain is built from TRBV6-2 or TRBV6-3 and TRBJ1-5; maybe TRBD1 (6 bases). The CDR3 is made up of 13 amino acids. Per germline, CDR1 MNHEY and CDR2 SVGEGT. V dropped 7 bases and J dropped 6 bases, with 13 bases sitting between them. CDR3 nucleotide sequence: TGTGCCAGCAACGGGGGGGGCGGTCAGCCCCAGCATTTT. Protein product: CASNGGGGQPQHF.

As for this clonotype: This CDR3 fails to terminate in the conserved phenylalanine or tryptophan, so it likely reflects a read error. The rearrangement uses TRBV18 and TRBJ2-5, with D possibly being TRBD2 (6 bases). The V end was cut by 0 bases, the J end by 4 bases, with 12 bases between. The germline gives CDR1 KGHSH, CDR2 LQKENI. The CDR3 length is 15 residues. The CDR3 protein is CASSPPSQGGETQYL. CDR3 DNA sequence: TGTGCCAGCTCACCACCGTCCCAGGGAGGAGAGACCCAGTACCTC.

This chain joins TRBV24-1 and TRBJ2-3; possibly TRBD1 for D (5 bases). Germline V CDR1 and CDR2: KGHDR, SFDVKD. This CDR3 spans 15 amino acids. V was shortened by 4 bases and J by 1 base, with 11 bases between the two germline ends. The CDR3 DNA sequence: TGTGCCACCAGTGACCAGGGTCGGGGCACAGATACGCAGTATTTT. It yields the protein CATSDQGRGTDTQYF.

The CDR3 here is CASRRASGITDTQYF. The CDR3 DNA reads as TGTGCCAGTAGACGGGCTAGCGGGATCACAGATACGCAGTATTTT. The chain links TRBV19 to TRBJ2-3, with 9 bases lining up with TRBD2. Germline V gene lookup returns CDR1 LNHDA and CDR2 SQIVND (reference sequence). The CDR3 sequence is 15 residues long. V was pared by 6 bases and J by 2 bases, with 6 bases of the junction left unmatched.

This clonotype was seen a few times. This chain connects TRBV28 to TRBJ2-5, with 11 bases aligning to TRBD1. The CDR3 is 16 residues long. Germline V CDR1 and CDR2: MDHEN, SYDVKM. The ends lost 4 bases at V and 1 base at J; junction bases unmatched: 5. CDR3 residues: CASSSGTGGFQETQYF. The DNA for the CDR3 is TGTGCCAGCAGTTCCGGGACAGGGGGATTCCAAGAGACCCAGTACTTC.

A few counts support this clonotype. The chain is built from TRBV6-4 and TRBJ1-1; D may be TRBD1 (6 bases). There are 14 residues in the CDR3. The V end was cut by 6 bases, the J end by 3 bases, with 14 bases between. Germline loops: CDR1 MRHNA, CDR2 SNTAGT. CDR3 DNA: TGTGCCAGCAGGAGAGGGGGAATGGACACTGAAGCTTTCTTT. Its translation: CASRRGGMDTEAFF.

This clonotype was observed a handful of times. The chain is built from TRBV9 and TRBJ2-1; D not resolved. V lost 0 bases to trimming and J lost 5 bases, with 12 bases between them. There are 15 residues in the CDR3. Germline-derived CDR1 and CDR2 are SGDLS and YYNGEE. The CDR3 is CASSVEGFRNNEQFF. CDR3 in DNA: TGTGCCAGCAGCGTAGAAGGGTTTCGGAACAATGAGCAGTTCTTC.

This clonotype has a count of ten or more. The chain recombines TRBV2 with TRBJ1-5; D may be TRBD1 (5 bases). Between the trimmed V and J ends, which lost 3 bases and 3 bases, there was a span of 15 bases. This CDR3 is built from 16 residues. Germline CDR1 is SNHLY and CDR2 is FYNNEI. CDR3 bases: TGTGCCAGCAGTGATGGGGGAAGCGGGGTCAATCAGCCCCAGCATTTT. It yields the protein CASSDGGSGVNQPQHF.

The table lists this clonotype with many counts. J is TRBJ2-7 and V is TRBV13; 7 nucleotides agree with TRBD2. Germline V gene data show CDR1 as PRHDT and CDR2 as FYEKMQ (reference sequence). With V trimmed by 5 bases and J by 4 bases, 14 bases remained unmatched. CDR3 length equals 16 residues. The CDR3: CASSGRERSRPYEQYF. CDR3 sequence (DNA): TGTGCCAGCAGCGGGCGGGAGCGAAGCCGGCCATACGAGCAGTACTTC.

This clonotype was seen only once. The rearrangement links TRBV28 to TRBJ2-1, with 14 bases fitting TRBD2. The germline CDR1 and CDR2 sequences are MDHEN and SYDVKM. J lost 15 bases, V lost 6 bases, and 10 bases had no gene match. The CDR3 runs 14 residues. CDR3 amino acids: CASSGGLAGEVLFF. Written as DNA, the CDR3 is TGTGCCAGCAGCGGGGGACTAGCGGGAGAGGTCCTGTTCTTC. Together with reference TRBV28 and TRBJ2-1, the CDR3 gives the full variable domain: DVKVTQSSRYLVKRTGEKVFLECVQDMDHENMFWYRQDPGLGLRLIYFSYDVKMKEKGDIPEGYSVSREKKERFSLILESASTNQTSMYLCASSGGLAGEVLFFGPGTRLTVL.

V and J are TRBV2 and TRBJ2-7; 7 bases align to TRBD1. The CDR3 contains 11 residues. The V gene's germline CDR1 is SNHLY and CDR2 FYNNEI. The V segment lost 7 bases and the J segment 6 bases; nucleotides outside the gene matches: 3. CDR3 protein: CASINRGEQYF. The CDR3 DNA reads TGTGCCAGCATAAACAGGGGCGAGCAGTACTTC.

The V and J genes are TRBV9 and TRBJ2-2; 8 nucleotides align to TRBD1. CDR3 length: 15 amino acids. The J segment lost 4 bases and the V segment lost 0 bases, leaving 2 bases of the junction unmatched. CDR1 SGDLS and CDR2 YYNGEE come from the germline V gene. The CDR3 sequence: CASSVAGGATGELFF. The CDR3, as DNA: TGTGCCAGCAGCGTAGCAGGGGGCGCCACCGGGGAGCTGTTTTTT.

This clonotype was observed many times. This chain connects TRBV3-1 to TRBJ2-3; D may be TRBD1 or TRBD2 (6 bases each). The V gene lost 4 bases and the J gene lost 11 bases, with 16 bases spanning the gap. CDR3 length: 13 amino acids. CDR1 and CDR2 (germline): LGHDT, YNNKEL (reference sequence). CDR3 in amino acids: CASSPGDSWGQYF. DNA of the CDR3: TGTGCCAGCAGCCCAGGGGACTCCTGGGGGCAGTATTTT.

CDR3 nucleotide sequence: TGTGCCAGTAGTACTCCCCGCAGTCCTAATCAGCCCCAGCATTTT. This encodes CASSTPRSPNQPQHF. The rearrangement joins TRBV19 to TRBJ1-5; D gene ambiguous. V gave up 4 bases and J gave up 4 bases, with 14 bases separating them. Germline CDR1 reads LNHDA; CDR2 reads SQIVND (reference sequence). The CDR3 spans 15 residues.

This sequence joins TRBV2 and TRBJ2-3; D might be TRBD1 (5 bases). Trimming pared 2 bases from V and 0 bases from J, leaving 18 bases between. Germline V CDR1 and CDR2: SNHLY, FYNNEI. The CDR3 extends over 18 amino acids. The CDR3 sequence is CASSEIVWTKSSTDTQYF. DNA for the CDR3: TGTGCCAGCAGTGAAATAGTTTGGACAAAGTCTAGCACAGATACGCAGTATTTT.

This clonotype was recorded at least ten times. V gene TRBV11-2 combines with J gene TRBJ2-7; D is possibly TRBD2 (5 bases). Germline V gene lookup returns CDR1 SGHAT and CDR2 FQNNGV. Deletions cut 6 bases from V and 0 bases from J, with 12 bases between. The CDR3 covers 14 residues. The CDR3 region has the DNA TGTGCCAGCAGGGGAGCGGAGAGCTCCTACGAGCAGTACTTC. Protein product: CASRGAESSYEQYF. Supplemented by reference TRBV11-2 and TRBJ2-7, the full variable domain reads EAGVAQSPRYKIIEKRQSVAFWCNPISGHATLYWYQQILGQGPKLLIQFQNNGVVDDSQLPKDRFSAERLKGVDSTLKIQPAKLEDSAVYLCASRGAESSYEQYFGPGTRLTVT.

The chain is built from TRBV4-1 and TRBJ2-1, with D hard to call. The CDR3 totals 16 residues. Germline assignment: CDR1 MGHRA and CDR2 YSYEKL. V shed 1 base and J shed 0 bases, with 10 bases lying between them. In nucleotides, the CDR3 is TGCGCCAGCAGCCAAGGGGATGGAAGCTCCTACAATGAGCAGTTCTTC. Its protein is CASSQGDGSSYNEQFF.

The sample holds a few counts of this clonotype. The genes are TRBV6-1 and TRBJ2-7; D gene unclear. Germline assignment: CDR1 MNHNS and CDR2 SASEGT. This CDR3 has 13 residues. Trimming shortened V by 9 bases and J by 1 base, and 13 bases separated the two germline ends. CDR3 sequence: CARAGWRSYEQYF. In nucleotides, the CDR3 is TGTGCCAGAGCAGGTTGGCGGTCCTACGAGCAGTACTTC.